Listed below are T cell receptor beta chains from one sample, sequenced in a study of tumor-infiltrating lymphocytes in oesophageal squamous cell carcinoma. TCRdb re-called the PCR reads with MiXCR, one entry per CDR3 protein. The sample shows 23,000 or so distinct CDR3 sequences, roughly two fifths of them seen only once. The specimen sequenced was esophageal tumor tissue. Every receptor here comes from a male donor with esophageal squamous cell carcinoma. Each CDR3 is given with its conserved first and last residue. Fields, in order: J gene, D gene, V gene, clone size, CDR3 DNA, CDR3 protein. The D gene is left open where the match is weak. Size values are once, few and many counts, or a class for expanded clones, and some rows have none.

J: TRBJ2-5; D: TRBD1; V: TRBV9; size: few; DNA: TGTGCCAGCAGCGGACGGGACAGCCAAGAGACCCAGTACTTC; CDR3: CASSGRDSQETQYF
J: TRBJ2-7; D: TRBD1; V: TRBV7-6; size: medium-sized; DNA: TGTGCCAGCAGCCTCCGGACAGGGCCTTACTCCTACGAGCAGTACTTC; CDR3: CASSLRTGPYSYEQYF
J: TRBJ2-4; D: TRBD1; V: TRBV7-8; size: many; DNA: TGTGCCAGCAGCTTATTACCCTATAACAGGGGTGAGGGCAAAAACATTCAGTACTTC; CDR3: CASSLLPYNRGEGKNIQYF
J: TRBJ2-3; D: NA; V: TRBV7-6; size: NA; DNA: TGTGCCAGCAGCTTAGGACGGATCCGGGCGGGGTCCACAGATACGCAGTATTTT; CDR3: CASSLGRIRAGSTDTQYF
J: TRBJ2-5; D: NA; V: TRBV5-5; size: NA; DNA: TGTGCCAGCAGCTTTCCCACAGGGGAGACCCAGTACTTC; CDR3: CASSFPTGETQYF
J: TRBJ2-7; D: NA; V: TRBV5-6; size: many; DNA: TGTGCCAGCAGCTTGGTACGGAGCGAGCAGTACTTC; CDR3: CASSLVRSEQYF
J: TRBJ2-5; D: NA; V: TRBV19; size: NA; DNA: TGTGCCAGTAGTAGCCCCGGCGGGGAGCAGTACTTC; CDR3: CASSSPGGEQYF
J: TRBJ2-6; D: TRBD1; V: TRBV24-1; size: NA; DNA: TGTGCCACCAGCAGTACCGGGACAGCCCTCTCTGGGGCCAACGTCCTGACTTTC; CDR3: CATSSTGTALSGANVLTF
J: TRBJ2-5; D: NA; V: TRBV7-4; size: NA; DNA: TGTGCCAGCAGCCCGGACTATCAAGAGACCCAGTACTTC; CDR3: CASSPDYQETQYF
J: TRBJ1-2; D: NA; V: TRBV15; size: NA; DNA: TGTGCCACCAGCAGAGGCGGCTATGGCTACACCTTC; CDR3: CATSRGGYGYTF
J: TRBJ2-3; D: TRBD2; V: TRBV7-2; size: NA; DNA: TGTGCCAGCAGCCCGACTAGCGGGGCAAACACAGATACGCAGTATTTT; CDR3: CASSPTSGANTDTQYF
J: TRBJ2-3; D: NA; V: TRBV7-2; size: NA; DNA: TGTGCCAGCAGGTCAGGGGGCACAGATACGCAGTATTTT; CDR3: CASRSGGTDTQYF
J: TRBJ2-5; D: TRBD2; V: TRBV7-2; size: NA; DNA: TGTGCCAGCAGCTTAAGGCCTAGCGGGAGAATGAGGCAAGAGACCCAGTACTTC; CDR3: CASSLRPSGRMRQETQYF
J: TRBJ1-1; D: NA; V: TRBV28; size: many; DNA: TGTGCCAGCACCCCCAGGGAGAACACTGAAGCTTTCTTT; CDR3: CASTPRENTEAFF
J: TRBJ1-4; D: TRBD1; V: TRBV18; size: NA; DNA: TGTGCCAGCTCAGGACAGGGTGAGGAAAAACTGTTTTTT; CDR3: CASSGQGEEKLFF
J: TRBJ2-1; D: NA; V: TRBV7-6; size: medium-sized; DNA: TGTGCCAGCAGCTTAGCTTTGGAATCTGAGCAGTTCTTC; CDR3: CASSLALESEQFF
J: TRBJ2-1; D: TRBD2; V: TRBV7-2; size: NA; DNA: TGTGCCAGCAGCTTTATGACTAGCGGGATTAATGAGCAGTTCTTC; CDR3: CASSFMTSGINEQFF
J: TRBJ2-1; D: NA; V: TRBV5-6; size: many; DNA: TGTGCCAGCAGCTCGAATTTGAATCTTGTTGGGCAGTTCTTC; CDR3: CASSSNLNLVGQFF
J: TRBJ1-5; D: NA; V: TRBV7-9; size: once; DNA: TGTGCCAGCAGCTACGGACAGAGCAATCAGCCCCAGCATTTT; CDR3: CASSYGQSNQPQHF
J: TRBJ1-5; D: NA; V: TRBV6-1; size: many; DNA: TGTGCCACCAAGTTCCAGTACCCCGGCCAGCCCCAGCATTTT; CDR3: CATKFQYPGQPQHF
J: TRBJ2-3; D: NA; V: TRBV7-9; size: NA; DNA: TGTGCCAGCAGCTCCTGGACGGATACGCAGTATTTT; CDR3: CASSSWTDTQYF
J: TRBJ2-3; D: TRBD2; V: TRBV28; size: many; DNA: TGTGCCAGCAGTGCGGGAGGCAACACAGATACGCAGTATTTT; CDR3: CASSAGGNTDTQYF
J: TRBJ2-1; D: NA; V: TRBV19; size: many; DNA: TGTGCCAGTGGACACGGTGATTACAATGAGCAGTTCTTC; CDR3: CASGHGDYNEQFF
J: TRBJ1-6; D: NA; V: TRBV7-6; size: NA; DNA: TGTGCCAGCAGCCACAGCGGGGGGCACCCCTACGAGCAGCACTTT; CDR3: CASSHSGGHPYEQHF
J: TRBJ2-7; D: NA; V: TRBV27; size: many; DNA: TGTGCCAGCAGTTCCGGGGAGAGCTCCTACGAGCAGTACTTC; CDR3: CASSSGESSYEQYF
J: TRBJ2-7; D: TRBD1; V: TRBV19; size: few; DNA: TGTGCCAGTAGTTTCGGACAGGGGCGAGGGGAGCAGTACTTC; CDR3: CASSFGQGRGEQYF
J: TRBJ2-7; D: NA; V: TRBV7-2; size: large; DNA: TGTGCCAGCAGCCCAACGAGGGCCTACGAGCAGTACTTC; CDR3: CASSPTRAYEQYF
J: TRBJ2-7; D: NA; V: TRBV27; size: NA; DNA: TGTGCCAGCAGTTTATCGTCCGCTAGCTCCTACGAGCAGTACTTC; CDR3: CASSLSSASSYEQYF
J: TRBJ1-4; D: TRBD1; V: TRBV3-1; size: NA; DNA: TGTGCCAGCAGCCATGCAGGGGGCGCGGTGGAAAAACTGTTTTTT; CDR3: CASSHAGGAVEKLFF
J: TRBJ2-5; D: TRBD2; V: TRBV3-1; size: NA; DNA: TGTGCCAGCAGCCAAGATTCGGCGGGAGTACTCGAGACCCAGTACTTC; CDR3: CASSQDSAGVLETQYF
J: TRBJ2-3; D: TRBD1; V: TRBV24-1; size: many; DNA: TGTGCCACCAGTCTGACAGGGGGCGGAGGAACAGATACGCAGTATTTT; CDR3: CATSLTGGGGTDTQYF
J: TRBJ2-1; D: NA; V: TRBV7-2; size: once; DNA: TGTGCCAGCAGCCCAACCACAGGGTTGGGCTACGAGCAGTTCTTC; CDR3: CASSPTTGLGYEQFF
J: TRBJ1-2; D: NA; V: TRBV7-2; size: NA; DNA: TGTGCCAGCAGCTCAAGTTATAACTATGGCTACACCTTC; CDR3: CASSSSYNYGYTF
J: TRBJ2-7; D: TRBD1; V: TRBV4-3; size: few; DNA: TGCGCCAGCAGCCTAAGGACAGGGTCCTACGAGCAGTACTTC; CDR3: CASSLRTGSYEQYF
J: TRBJ2-7; D: TRBD2; V: TRBV7-2; size: NA; DNA: TGTGCCAGCAGCTCGAGGCGGACTAGCGGTGAGCAGTACTTC; CDR3: CASSSRRTSGEQYF
J: TRBJ1-2; D: NA; V: TRBV7-6; size: many; DNA: TGTGCCAGCAGCTCAGGACAGTCTAACTATGGCTACACCTTC; CDR3: CASSSGQSNYGYTF
J: TRBJ2-7; D: TRBD2; V: TRBV12-3/TRBV12-4; size: NA; DNA: TGTGCCAGCAGTTATAGCGGGAGCGGCTACGAGCAGTACTTC; CDR3: CASSYSGSGYEQYF
J: TRBJ2-3; D: NA; V: TRBV7-2; size: NA; DNA: TGTGCCAGCAGCTGGCGAGAGCGCACAGATACGCAGTATTTT; CDR3: CASSWRERTDTQYF
J: TRBJ1-1; D: NA; V: TRBV2; size: NA; DNA: TGTGCCAGCAGACTACAGGGATCCTACACTGAAGCTTTCTTT; CDR3: CASRLQGSYTEAFF
J: TRBJ2-1; D: NA; V: TRBV25-1; size: NA; DNA: TGTGCCAGCAGTGAATGGGGGCCCAATGAGCAGTTCTTC; CDR3: CASSEWGPNEQFF
J: TRBJ2-7; D: NA; V: TRBV12-3/TRBV12-4; size: many; DNA: TGTGCCAGCAGTTTCCTAGTGGTGCGGAACGAGCAGTACTTC; CDR3: CASSFLVVRNEQYF